This T cell receptor (beta chain) comes out of a study of blood T cell repertoires in COVID-19. Study summary: The United States, Italy and Spain provided the acute and convalescent COVID-19 samples. PBMCs, B-cell-depleted T cells, or T cells provided the cDNA or gDNA that made up the material.

This clone was recorded once. In the original workflow: Quantification of nucleated cells was approximated via reference gene primer amplification. Sequencing was performed with immunoSEQ multiplex PCR; in TCRdb, only in-frame clones are kept and a portion is missing. Clonal size and the V and J genes are those of that table, whereas D and trimming came from the DNA. The sample has around 300,000 clones; approximately 85% are singletons. Sample: peripheral blood. The sequence came from a woman in her sixties or seventies with acute or convalescent COVID-19.

CDR3 nucleotides: TGTGCCAGCAGCTTTTGGAGCACTGAAGCTTTCTTT. Its translation: CASSFWSTEAFF. The chain combines TRBV5-5 with TRBJ1-1; unclear D gene. The germline V and J ends were trimmed by 2 bases and 4 bases, with 6 bases remaining between them. The germline gives CDR1 SGHKS, CDR2 YYEKEE (reference sequence). The CDR3 covers 12 residues.